These T cell receptor beta chains were read from a single sample in a study of blood T cells in healthy people across ages. TCRdb re-called the 5' RACE reads with MiXCR, one entry per CDR3 protein. The table records some 710,000 distinct CDR3 sequences, about 47% of them present only once. The material sequenced was blood. These receptors were collected from an elderly man in good health. Each CDR3 is given with its conserved first and last residue. The D gene is left open where the match is weak. A clone size is listed for some rows: how often the clone was seen (once, few, many), or a class if it is expanded.

DNA: TGTGCCAGCAGCTTTGGGGACCCCTCCGACGAGCAGTACTTC; CDR3: CASSFGDPSDEQYF; size: few; J: TRBJ2-7; D: NA; V: TRBV7-2
DNA: TGCAGTGCTAGAGACGGGAATACGCAGTATTTT; CDR3: CSARDGNTQYF; size: NA; J: TRBJ2-3; D: NA; V: TRBV20-1
DNA: TGTGCCATCAGTGAGAGCTATGGCTACACCTTC; CDR3: CAISESYGYTF; size: many; J: TRBJ1-2; D: NA; V: TRBV10-3
DNA: TGTGCCAGCAGCTTTTTCGCTAGCGGGGGGGAAACCTACGAGCAGTACTTC; CDR3: CASSFFASGGETYEQYF; size: NA; J: TRBJ2-7; D: TRBD2; V: TRBV7-2
DNA: TGCAGCGTTTTGACTAGCGGGAGGAAGAACACCGGGGAGCTGTTTTTT; CDR3: CSVLTSGRKNTGELFF; size: once; J: TRBJ2-2; D: TRBD2; V: TRBV29-1
DNA: TGCAGCGTTGAGGAGCGAGGGGAGACCCAGTACTTC; CDR3: CSVEERGETQYF; size: NA; J: TRBJ2-5; D: NA; V: TRBV29-1
DNA: TGTGCCAGCAGCTCGGACCACGCAGATACGCAGTATTTT; CDR3: CASSSDHADTQYF; size: few; J: TRBJ2-3; D: NA; V: TRBV7-2
DNA: TGCGCCAGCAGCCAGTTTCAGGGGGTGAACACTGAAGCTTTCTTT; CDR3: CASSQFQGVNTEAFF; size: few; J: TRBJ1-1; D: TRBD1; V: TRBV4-3
DNA: TGTGCCAGCAACCTAGGGGTTGTAGAGACCCAGTACTTC; CDR3: CASNLGVVETQYF; size: many; J: TRBJ2-5; D: NA; V: TRBV7-2
DNA: TGCAGTGCCAGGCCCACTAGCCCACGCCAAGAGACCCAGTACTTC; CDR3: CSARPTSPRQETQYF; size: few; J: TRBJ2-5; D: NA; V: TRBV20-1
DNA: TGTGCCAGCAGCTTAGTGGAGCTAGCATCAACCACAGATACGCAGTATTTT; CDR3: CASSLVELASTTDTQYF; size: NA; J: TRBJ2-3; D: NA; V: TRBV7-4
DNA: TGTGCCAGCAGCTGGGGGTGGGCTCGCACAGATACGCAGTATTTT; CDR3: CASSWGWARTDTQYF; size: NA; J: TRBJ2-3; D: NA; V: TRBV7-2
DNA: TGTGCCAGCAGCTTCAACTCTGGGGCCAACGTCCTGACTTTC; CDR3: CASSFNSGANVLTF; size: NA; J: TRBJ2-6; D: NA; V: TRBV7-2
DNA: TGTGCCAGCTCCCGGGGACAGAAATACGAGCAGTACTTC; CDR3: CASSRGQKYEQYF; size: NA; J: TRBJ2-7; D: TRBD1; V: TRBV18
DNA: TGCGCCAGCAGCCAAGACTCAGGGAGGGCAGATACGCAGTATTTT; CDR3: CASSQDSGRADTQYF; size: NA; J: TRBJ2-3; D: TRBD2; V: TRBV5-1
DNA: TGTGCCAGCAGTTTTCCTGGGAATCCTTACGAGCAGTACTTC; CDR3: CASSFPGNPYEQYF; size: few; J: TRBJ2-7; D: NA; V: TRBV12-3/TRBV12-4
DNA: TGTGCCAGTAGTAGACCCGGGACTTACAATGAGCAGTTCTTC; CDR3: CASSRPGTYNEQFF; size: NA; J: TRBJ2-1; D: NA; V: TRBV19
DNA: TGTGCCAGCAGGCCAGGGGCCGGGGAGCTGTTTTTT; CDR3: CASRPGAGELFF; size: few; J: TRBJ2-2; D: NA; V: TRBV6-5
DNA: TGCAGTGCTAGAGATCGACTAACGGGAGAGACCCAGTACTTC; CDR3: CSARDRLTGETQYF; size: once; J: TRBJ2-5; D: NA; V: TRBV20-1
DNA: TGTGCCAGCAGCTTAGCATCCGGGACAGGGTCAGATACGCAGTATTTT; CDR3: CASSLASGTGSDTQYF; size: NA; J: TRBJ2-3; D: TRBD1; V: TRBV7-9
DNA: TGCAGTGCTAGCGCTGTAGTAGCGGGACAAGAGACCCAGTACTTC; CDR3: CSASAVVAGQETQYF; size: NA; J: TRBJ2-5; D: TRBD2; V: TRBV20-1
DNA: TGCAGCGCCGGGGGGGATGATACGCAGTATTTT; CDR3: CSAGGDDTQYF; size: NA; J: TRBJ2-3; D: TRBD2; V: TRBV29-1
DNA: TGCAGCGTTGGTATAGAAGCTTTCTTT; CDR3: CSVGIEAFF; size: few; J: TRBJ1-1; D: NA; V: TRBV29-1
DNA: TGCAGTGCTAGGGGGGGGGCGAACGATCCCAATGAGCAGTACTTC; CDR3: CSARGGANDPNEQYF; size: NA; J: TRBJ2-5; D: NA; V: TRBV20-1
DNA: TGCAGCGCCGGGGGGGGCTCCTACAATGAGCAGTTCTTC; CDR3: CSAGGGSYNEQFF; size: NA; J: TRBJ2-1; D: TRBD2; V: TRBV29-1
DNA: TGCGCCAGCAGCTACGGGGCCAACTACGAGCAGTACTTC; CDR3: CASSYGANYEQYF; size: NA; J: TRBJ2-7; D: NA; V: TRBV5-1
DNA: TGTGCCAGCAGCCTCCGGGCCTACAATGAGCAGTTCTTC; CDR3: CASSLRAYNEQFF; size: NA; J: TRBJ2-1; D: NA; V: TRBV14
DNA: TGCAGCGTTGAACCCCTTCCTGCTAGCGGGAGTATCTTAGGCAAAAACATTCAGTACTTC; CDR3: CSVEPLPASGSILGKNIQYF; size: few; J: TRBJ2-4; D: TRBD2; V: TRBV29-1
DNA: TGCGCCAGCAGTCGGACGCAGACCCCGAACACCGGGGAGCTGTTTTTT; CDR3: CASSRTQTPNTGELFF; size: NA; J: TRBJ2-2; D: NA; V: TRBV5-1
DNA: TGCAGTGCTAATCTAGCGGGACTAGCGTCAATGGTCTTCAGTGAGCAGTTCTTC; CDR3: CSANLAGLASMVFSEQFF; size: once; J: TRBJ2-1; D: TRBD2; V: TRBV20-1
DNA: TGCGCCAGCAGCTTGACAGGAGCGCAAGAGACCCAGTTCTTC; CDR3: CASSLTGAQETQFF; size: NA; J: TRBJ2-1; D: NA; V: TRBV5-1
DNA: TGTGCCAGCAGTCACGGAGCTAGCGGACAAGAGACCCAGTACTTC; CDR3: CASSHGASGQETQYF; size: few; J: TRBJ2-5; D: TRBD2; V: TRBV6-2/TRBV6-3
DNA: TGTGCCAGCAGTGGGATTACAGGGAGGTGGGAGCAGTACTTC; CDR3: CASSGITGRWEQYF; size: NA; J: TRBJ2-4; D: NA; V: TRBV25-1
DNA: TGTGCCAGCAGTCTCCAGCGGACCTCCGTAGATACGCAGTATTTT; CDR3: CASSLQRTSVDTQYF; size: NA; J: TRBJ2-3; D: NA; V: TRBV28
DNA: TGTGCCAGCAGCCCCTCCTACGGGACTAGCGGGAGGGAAGATACGCAGTATTTT; CDR3: CASSPSYGTSGREDTQYF; size: NA; J: TRBJ2-3; D: TRBD2; V: TRBV5-6
DNA: TGTGCCAGCAGCATGGGACTAGCGGAGTACAATGGGCAGTTCTTC; CDR3: CASSMGLAEYNGQFF; size: few; J: TRBJ2-1; D: TRBD2; V: TRBV9
DNA: TGTGCCAGCAGTCAGGGGGCCATCCACGAGCAGTACTTC; CDR3: CASSQGAIHEQYF; size: NA; J: TRBJ2-7; D: TRBD1; V: TRBV12-3/TRBV12-4
DNA: TGTGCCACCAGTGATTTTAGGGGGGAGACCCAGTACTTC; CDR3: CATSDFRGETQYF; size: NA; J: TRBJ2-5; D: NA; V: TRBV24-1
DNA: TGTGCCAGCAGCTTAGACGGGAGCGGCTACACCTTC; CDR3: CASSLDGSGYTF; size: few; J: TRBJ1-2; D: NA; V: TRBV7-2
DNA: TGTGCCAGCAGCCAAGTCGGGACAGGGACCTACGAGCAGTACTTC; CDR3: CASSQVGTGTYEQYF; size: NA; J: TRBJ2-7; D: TRBD1; V: TRBV4-2
DNA: TGTGCCAGCAGCTACCAGGGCCGACATAGCTATGGCTACACCTTC; CDR3: CASSYQGRHSYGYTF; size: NA; J: TRBJ1-2; D: NA; V: TRBV7-9
DNA: TGTGCCAGTAGTATAGAGGGACGGGGTATGAAGAATCAAGGGCAGTTCTTC; CDR3: CASSIEGRGMKNQGQFF; size: few; J: TRBJ2-1; D: NA; V: TRBV19
DNA: TGCGCCAGCAGCTTGATGGGCGGGAGCGCCTACGAGCAGTTCTTC; CDR3: CASSLMGGSAYEQFF; size: NA; J: TRBJ2-1; D: TRBD2; V: TRBV5-1
DNA: TGTGCCAGCAGCGTGGGTCCAGGGCTCACTGAAGCTTTCTTT; CDR3: CASSVGPGLTEAFF; size: NA; J: TRBJ1-1; D: NA; V: TRBV9
DNA: TGTGCCAGCAGTTCGGATCCCGGGACTAGCGGTTACAATGAGCAGTTCTTC; CDR3: CASSSDPGTSGYNEQFF; size: once; J: TRBJ2-1; D: TRBD2; V: TRBV6-2/TRBV6-3
DNA: TGCAGTGCTAGGGGGGCCAACGTCCTGACTTTC; CDR3: CSARGANVLTF; size: NA; J: TRBJ2-6; D: NA; V: TRBV20-1
DNA: TGCAGTGCTGGAAGGACCCCTGGGGATGAGCAGTTCTTC; CDR3: CSAGRTPGDEQFF; size: many; J: TRBJ2-1; D: NA; V: TRBV20-1
DNA: TGTGCCAGCAGCTTAGACCGGGACAGGGAATCACCCCTCCACTTT; CDR3: CASSLDRDRESPLHF; size: NA; J: TRBJ1-6; D: TRBD1; V: TRBV11-1
DNA: TGTGCCAGCAGCCAAGGGACTAGCGGGAGCTCCTACGAGCAGTACTTC; CDR3: CASSQGTSGSSYEQYF; size: few; J: TRBJ2-7; D: TRBD2; V: TRBV4-2
DNA: TGCGCCAGCAGCTTGGTTCCGGGGGCGCGGACCGGGGAGCTGTTTTTT; CDR3: CASSLVPGARTGELFF; size: NA; J: TRBJ2-2; D: NA; V: TRBV5-1
DNA: TGTGCCAGTAGCCCTGCCGGAAGGTCTTACAATGAGCAGTTCTTC; CDR3: CASSPAGRSYNEQFF; size: few; J: TRBJ2-1; D: NA; V: TRBV19
DNA: TGTGCCAGCTCACCACCGGGGACCGACGAGCAGTACTTC; CDR3: CASSPPGTDEQYF; size: NA; J: TRBJ2-7; D: NA; V: TRBV18
DNA: TGCAGTGCTAGAGACCGGACACTAGCGGGTTACGAGCAGTACTTC; CDR3: CSARDRTLAGYEQYF; size: NA; J: TRBJ2-7; D: TRBD2; V: TRBV20-1